A single sample gave rise to the 3 T cell receptor beta chains below, sequenced in a study of blood T cell repertoires in COVID-19. Libraries were prepared by immunoSEQ multiplex PCR; TCRdb keeps only in-frame clonotypes and omits some of them. The profile shows tens of thousands of clones, around nine tenths of them singletons. Sequencing was performed on peripheral blood. The receptors here all came from a man in his 60s with acute or convalescent COVID-19.

The chain joins TRBV5-6 to TRBJ1-1; D is possibly TRBD1 (5 bases). The V and J ends lost 0 bases and 3 bases respectively, with 9 bases between them. The CDR3 has 14 residues. CDR1 and CDR2 (germline): SGHDT, YYEEEE. CDR3 residues: CASSLAGWDTEAFF. As DNA, the CDR3 is TGTGCCAGCAGCTTGGCAGGGTGGGACACTGAAGCTTTCTTT.

This clone appeared a single time. The chain recombines TRBV9 with TRBJ1-1, with D tentatively TRBD1 (5 bases). The germline V and J ends were trimmed by 0 bases and 2 bases, with 14 bases remaining between them. Per germline, CDR1 SGDLS and CDR2 YYNGEE. This CDR3 is built from 16 residues. The CDR3 spells CASSVGLQWGNTEAFF. The CDR3 DNA follows: TGTGCCAGCAGCGTAGGGCTCCAGTGGGGCAACACTGAAGCTTTCTTT.

J is TRBJ1-1 and V is TRBV7-9; D unclear. The CDR3 loop spans 14 amino acids. Germline-derived CDR1 and CDR2 are SEHNR and FQNEAQ (reference sequence). V dropped 2 bases and J dropped 4 bases, with 11 bases sitting between them. The CDR3: CASSLFVRGTEAFF. The CDR3 DNA reads TGTGCCAGCAGCTTATTTGTGCGAGGCACTGAAGCTTTCTTT.